This is a list of T cell receptor beta chains from one sample in a study of shared clonotypes between healthy human individuals. TCRdb keeps only in-frame clones here, not all; method: immunoSEQ multiplex PCR. The profile shows some 2,000,000 clones, less than 95% of them singletons. The material sequenced was naive CD8+ T cells sorted from blood. The receptors come from a man aged 18-30 years in good health. Each CDR3 is given with its conserved first and last residue. A D gene is named only where the DNA matches it firmly. The listing skips clone size in some rows; elsewhere it reads once, few, many or a size class.

>-|TRBD2|TRBV5-6|TRBJ2-1
CASSVGSGRYNEQFF
TGTGCCAGCAGCGTTGGTAGCGGGAGATACAATGAGCAGTTCTTC
>-|-|TRBV19|TRBJ2-1
CASSMDGYNEQFF
TGTGCCAGTAGTATGGACGGGTACAATGAGCAGTTCTTC
>-|-|TRBV15|TRBJ1-5
CATSRDGYNQPQHF
TGTGCCACCAGCAGAGATGGATACAATCAGCCCCAGCATTTT
>-|-|TRBV4-1|TRBJ2-1
CASSQVSGRLSWGNEQFF
TGCGCCAGCAGCCAAGTTAGTGGGAGGCTTTCCTGGGGCAATGAGCAGTTCTTC
>once|-|TRBV4-1|TRBJ2-7
CASSSRQGPYEQYF
TGCGCCAGCAGCTCGCGGCAGGGACCTTACGAGCAGTACTTC
>-|TRBD1|TRBV27|TRBJ1-2
CASSQTGGDTNYGYTF
TGTGCCAGCAGTCAGACAGGGGGCGATACTAACTATGGCTACACCTTC
>few|-|TRBV7-3|TRBJ2-2
CASSFGDRANTGELFF
TGTGCCAGCAGCTTTGGGGACCGAGCGAACACCGGGGAGCTGTTTTTT
>-|-|TRBV11-2|TRBJ2-5
CASSSTGKETQYF
TGTGCCAGCAGCTCGACCGGGAAAGAGACCCAGTACTTC
>-|-|TRBV27|TRBJ2-6
CASSLSPGAGANVLTF
TGTGCCAGCAGTTTATCTCCAGGGGCCGGGGCCAACGTCCTGACTTTC
>-|TRBD2|TRBV2|TRBJ2-1
CASIPPSGNYNEQFF
TGTGCCAGCATCCCCCCTAGCGGGAACTACAATGAGCAGTTCTTC
>once|-|TRBV2|TRBJ2-1
CASSVTLYNEQFF
TGTGCCAGCAGTGTAACTCTTTACAATGAGCAGTTCTTC
>-|TRBD1|TRBV7-2|TRBJ2-7
CASSLADRATYEQYF
TGTGCCAGCAGCTTAGCTGACAGGGCAACCTACGAGCAGTACTTC
>-|-|TRBV7-7|TRBJ2-3
CASSSLGVTDTQYF
TGTGCTAGCAGCTCTCTAGGTGTCACAGATACGCAGTATTTT
>once|-|TRBV10-3|TRBJ1-2
CAISDTVTYGYTF
TGTGCCATCAGTGACACAGTCACCTATGGCTACACCTTC
>-|-|TRBV6-5|TRBJ1-2
CASKDGGNYGYTF
TGTGCCAGCAAGGACGGCGGAAACTATGGCTACACCTTC
>-|TRBD1|TRBV6-1|TRBJ1-2
CASSEVGQAPRYTF
TGTGCCAGCAGTGAAGTGGGACAGGCCCCACGGTACACCTTC
>-|-|TRBV28|TRBJ1-5
CASSLTLAGLQPQHF
TGTGCCAGCAGTTTAACCCTGGCAGGGCTTCAGCCCCAGCATTTT
>-|-|TRBV7-9|TRBJ1-2
CASSLAGIFWYGYTF
TGTGCCAGCAGCTTAGCTGGGATTTTCTGGTATGGCTACACCTTC
>-|TRBD2|TRBV4-3|TRBJ2-2
CASSQGGTAGGRTGELFF
TGCGCCAGCAGCCAAGGGGGAACAGCGGGAGGAAGAACCGGGGAGCTGTTTTTT
>-|-|TRBV7-2|TRBJ2-7
CASSPGRAYEQYF
TGTGCCAGCAGCCCTGGACGAGCCTACGAGCAGTACTTC
>once|-|TRBV19|TRBJ1-3
CASSISGASSGNTIYF
TGTGCCAGTAGTATCTCGGGGGCCTCCTCTGGAAACACCATATATTTT
>once|TRBD1|TRBV4-1|TRBJ1-5
CASSQDLTGDQPQHF
TGCGCCAGCAGCCAAGATTTGACAGGGGACCAGCCCCAGCATTTT
>-|TRBD1|TRBV6-1|TRBJ1-5
CASAPTGNQPQHF
TGTGCCAGCGCCCCGACAGGGAATCAGCCCCAGCATTTT
>-|TRBD1|TRBV18|TRBJ2-1
CASSPTGAIGNEQFF
TGTGCCAGCTCACCAACAGGGGCCATCGGCAATGAGCAGTTCTTC
>-|-|TRBV7-2|TRBJ2-5
CASSLKSQGKETQYF
TGTGCCAGCAGCTTAAAATCTCAGGGGAAAGAGACCCAGTACTTC
>-|TRBD2|TRBV5-8|TRBJ2-2
CASSLVISGRDTGELFF
TGTGCCAGCAGCTTGGTGATTAGCGGGAGGGACACCGGGGAGCTGTTTTTT
>-|TRBD2|TRBV13|TRBJ2-7
CASRDGTSGSYEQYF
TGTGCCAGCAGAGATGGGACTAGCGGTTCCTACGAGCAGTACTTC
>-|-|TRBV19|TRBJ1-6
CASSISQGGNSPLHF
TGTGCCAGTAGTATTTCACAGGGTGGAAATTCACCCCTCCACTTT
>-|-|TRBV7-9|TRBJ2-7
CASSLGSRAYEQYF
TGTGCCAGCAGCTTAGGGTCTAGAGCCTACGAGCAGTACTTC
>-|TRBD1|TRBV2|TRBJ1-6
CASSDLQTGTNSPLHF
TGTGCCAGCAGTGACCTGCAGACAGGGACGAATTCACCCCTCCACTTT
>-|TRBD1|TRBV28|TRBJ1-5
CASSPTGQGNQPQHF
TGTGCCAGCAGTCCCACGGGACAGGGTAATCAGCCCCAGCATTTT